The present TCR beta chain was sequenced within a study of blood T cells in healthy people across ages. Study details: Per two T cells, about one barcoded beta molecule was captured through template switching. Study-wide results and caveats: PBMCs went unsorted, and a conclusive naive versus antigen-experienced comparison was therefore prevented.

About this clonotype itself: Its antigen is still unknown. Just one base apart from a much larger clone, this may be a read error. The conserved closing phenylalanine or tryptophan is absent in this CDR3, likely reflecting a read error.

V was pared by 2 bases and J by 6 bases, with 5 bases between. The CDR3 totals 12 residues. Per germline, CDR1 ENHRY and CDR2 SYGVKD. A sample-barcoded 5' primer and a J-beta primer mix were used in a second PCR of roughly 7 to 11 cycles. Through a template-switch adaptor with 12 random nucleotides, each cDNA molecule received a tag. Every sample produced at least 2.5 million CDR3-containing paired-end reads. TCRdb re-analysed the 5' RACE reads in MiXCR, keeping a single row per CDR3 protein. The sample holds around 790,000 distinct CDR3 sequences, more than 40% seen once. The source is a man aged 60 to 75 in good health. This rearrangement joins TRBV10-3 to TRBJ1-5; no firm D call. Sequenced: blood. The CDR3 DNA follows: TGTGCCATCAGTGAGAGTGGTCAGCCCCAGCATGTT. This codes for CAISESGQPQHV.